This T cell receptor (beta chain) was identified during a study of T cells in Graves' hyperthyroidism and ophthalmopathy. Overall study results and limits: The authors' 13 V-J model separated ophthalmopathy from stable hyperthyroidism. Most thyroid-expanded clonotypes above 0.001 were also found in blood.

Amplified TCR beta CDR3 regions derived from RNA transcripts. Primed by the HTBI set, a first-round RT-PCR was run on the TCR CDR3. TCRdb used MiXCR to reprocess the multiplex PCR reads, holding one entry per CDR3 protein. The sample comprises 500,000 to 800,000 distinct CDR3 sequences, roughly 15% of which are singletons, and about 12% rests with the top ten. Inclusion characteristics of ophthalmopathy patients comprised a Clinical Activity Score of at least 3, a NOSPECS grade of at least 4, and duration under 3 months. The PBMCs were sourced from fresh peripheral blood (less than 11 ml). Trimming took 2 bases from V and 2 from J, leaving 13 bases between them. This CDR3 is 15 amino acids long. Germline lookup yields CDR1 PRHDT and CDR2 FYEKMQ (reference sequence). Of note for this clonotype: No antigen is known for it. The conserved phenylalanine or tryptophan normally closing the CDR3 is absent here, so this likely arose from a read error.

The source of this sequence is a woman aged 45-60 years with Graves' ophthalmopathy. The sequencing sample was made of blood. The chain links TRBV13 to TRBJ2-7; D is possibly TRBD1 (6 bases). The CDR3 loop reads CASSLNIGDTYEQYS. For the CDR3, the DNA is TGTGCCAGCAGCTTAAATATTGGGGACACCTACGAGCAGTACTCC.